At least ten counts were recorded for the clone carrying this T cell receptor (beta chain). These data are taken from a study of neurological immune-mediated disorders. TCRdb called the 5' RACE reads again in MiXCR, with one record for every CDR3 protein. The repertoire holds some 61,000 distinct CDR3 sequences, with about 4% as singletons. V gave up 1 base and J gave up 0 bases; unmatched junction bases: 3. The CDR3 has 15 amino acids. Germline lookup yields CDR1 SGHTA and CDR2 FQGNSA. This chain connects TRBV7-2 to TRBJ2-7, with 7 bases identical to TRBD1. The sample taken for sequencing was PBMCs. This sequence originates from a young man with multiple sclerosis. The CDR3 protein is CASSLGAGGSYEQYF. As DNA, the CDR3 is TGTGCCAGCAGCTTAGGGGCAGGGGGCTCCTACGAGCAGTACTTC. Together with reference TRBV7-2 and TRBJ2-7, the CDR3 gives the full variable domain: GAGVSQSPSNKVTEKGKDVELRCDPISGHTALYWYRQSLGQGLEFLIYFQGNSAPDKSGLPSDRFSAERTGGSVSTLTIQRTQQEDSAVYLCASSLGAGGSYEQYFGPGTRLTVT.